This T cell receptor beta chain was retrieved from a study of control samples from healthy donors and cancer patients. TCRdb's table, derived via immunoSEQ multiplex PCR, lists solely in-frame clones and lacks some. Of about 410,000 clones listed, 75% to 95% are singletons. In the case of this clone: Germline is not matched at one junction end, which may reflect a read error.

The receptor's source is a middle-aged man with head and neck cancer. The sample taken for sequencing was PBMCs.

CDR3 region: CASSLTAQGINTEAFF. The CDR3 nucleotides are TGTGCCAGCAGCCTAACCGCGCAGGGGATTAACACTGAAGCTTTCTTT. The chain couples TRBV7-3 to TRBJ1-1; weak D call: TRBD1 (6 bases). The germline CDR1 and CDR2 sequences are SGHTA and FQGTGA. CDR3 size: 16 residues. Using reference TRBV7-3 and TRBJ1-1 for the parts outside the CDR3, the full variable domain is GAGVSQTPSNKVTEKGKYVELRCDPISGHTALYWYRQSLGQGPEFLIYFQGTGAADDSGLPNDRFFAVRPEGSVSTLKIQRTERGDSAVYLCASSLTAQGINTEAFFGQGTRLTVV.